The present T cell receptor (beta chain) was sequenced within a study of control samples from healthy donors and cancer patients. Clones were read by immunoSEQ multiplex PCR, and TCRdb kept only the in-frame ones, dropping some. The sample has about 140,000 clones, around 94% seen once. V gave up 6 bases and J gave up 0 bases; unmatched junction bases: 8. Germline V gene data show CDR1 as MNHEY and CDR2 as SVGEGT. The CDR3 runs 16 residues. This chain joins TRBV6-2 or TRBV6-3 and TRBJ1-5, with 7 bases identical to TRBD1. The clonotype was recovered from a man aged 35-49 years in good health. The specimen sequenced was blood. The CDR3 DNA sequence: TGTGCCAGCAGCTATCACGGGACAGCTAGCAATCAGCCCCAGCATTTT. This sequence encodes CASSYHGTASNQPQHF.